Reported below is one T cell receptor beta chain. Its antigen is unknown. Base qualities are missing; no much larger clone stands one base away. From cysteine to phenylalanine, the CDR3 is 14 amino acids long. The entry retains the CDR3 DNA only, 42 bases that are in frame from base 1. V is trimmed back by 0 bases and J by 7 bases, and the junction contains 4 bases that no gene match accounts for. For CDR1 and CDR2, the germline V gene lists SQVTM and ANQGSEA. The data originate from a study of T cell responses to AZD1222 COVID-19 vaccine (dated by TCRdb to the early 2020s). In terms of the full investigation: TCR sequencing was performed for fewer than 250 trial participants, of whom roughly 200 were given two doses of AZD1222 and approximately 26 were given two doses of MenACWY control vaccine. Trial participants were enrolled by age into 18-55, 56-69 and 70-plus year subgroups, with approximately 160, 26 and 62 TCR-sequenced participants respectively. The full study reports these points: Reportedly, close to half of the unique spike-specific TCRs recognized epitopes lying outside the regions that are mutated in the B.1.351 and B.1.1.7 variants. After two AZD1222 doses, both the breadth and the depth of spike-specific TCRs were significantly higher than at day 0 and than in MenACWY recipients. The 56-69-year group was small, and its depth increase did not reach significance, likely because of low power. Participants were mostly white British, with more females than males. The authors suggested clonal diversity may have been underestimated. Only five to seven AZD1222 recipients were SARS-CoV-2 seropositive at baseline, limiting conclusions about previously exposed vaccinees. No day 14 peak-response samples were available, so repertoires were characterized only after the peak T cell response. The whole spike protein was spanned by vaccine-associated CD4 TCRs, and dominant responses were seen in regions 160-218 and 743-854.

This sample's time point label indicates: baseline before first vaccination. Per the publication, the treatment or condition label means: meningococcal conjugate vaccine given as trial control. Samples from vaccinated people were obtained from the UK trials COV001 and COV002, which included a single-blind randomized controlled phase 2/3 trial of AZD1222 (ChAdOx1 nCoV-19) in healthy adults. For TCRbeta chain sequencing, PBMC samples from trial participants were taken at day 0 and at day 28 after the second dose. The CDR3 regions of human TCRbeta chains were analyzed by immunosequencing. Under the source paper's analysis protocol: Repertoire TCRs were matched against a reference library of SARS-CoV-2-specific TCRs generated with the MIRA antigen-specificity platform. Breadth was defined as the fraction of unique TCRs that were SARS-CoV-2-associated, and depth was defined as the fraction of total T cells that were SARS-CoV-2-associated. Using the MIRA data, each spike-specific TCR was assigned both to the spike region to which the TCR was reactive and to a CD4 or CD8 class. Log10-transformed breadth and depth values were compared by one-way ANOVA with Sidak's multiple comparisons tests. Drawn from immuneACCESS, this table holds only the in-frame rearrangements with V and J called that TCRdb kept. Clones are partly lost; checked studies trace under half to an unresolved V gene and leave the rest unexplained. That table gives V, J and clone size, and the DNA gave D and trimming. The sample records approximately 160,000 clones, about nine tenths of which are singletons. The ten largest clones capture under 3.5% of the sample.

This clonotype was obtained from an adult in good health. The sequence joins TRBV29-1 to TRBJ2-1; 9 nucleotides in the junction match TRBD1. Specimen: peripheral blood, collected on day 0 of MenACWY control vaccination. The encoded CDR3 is CSVEDLGQGNEQFF. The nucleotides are TGCAGCGTTGAAGATCTAGGACAGGGGAATGAGCAGTTCTTC.